The entry below gives a single T cell receptor beta chain sequence along with its context. The CDR3 contains 12 residues. V lost 3 bases and J 3 bases, leaving 6 bases between the germline ends. Germline lookup yields CDR1 SNHLY and CDR2 FYNNEI. TCRdb's copy holds only in-frame clones and misses some; the assay was immunoSEQ multiplex PCR. The sample yields some 150,000 clones, approximately 89% seen once. This record comes from a study of T cell responses to AZD1222 COVID-19 vaccine. This TCR was recovered from an adult in good health. The material was peripheral blood, obtained on day 0 of AZD1222 vaccination. The J gene is TRBJ2-7, the V gene TRBV2; unclear D gene. This CDR3 reads CASSDRFYEQYF. The CDR3 region has the DNA TGTGCCAGCAGTGATAGGTTCTACGAGCAGTACTTC. Filled out from reference TRBV2 and TRBJ2-7, the complete variable domain reads EPEVTQTPSHQVTQMGQEVILRCVPISNHLYFYWYRQILGQKVEFLVSFYNNEISEKSEIFDDQFSVERPDGSNFTLKIRSTKLEDSAMYFCASSDRFYEQYFGPGTRLTVT.